These 6 T cell receptor beta chains were sequenced from one sample in a study of Ad26.COV2.S vaccination and SARS-CoV-2 variants. Repertoires were generated with immunoSEQ multiplex PCR, while TCRdb's copy carries only in-frame clones and drops some. Among over 85,000 clones, approximately 86% were seen once, and the ten largest hold 16%. The source was peripheral blood, collected after recovery from COVID-19. These receptors originate from a human donor who had recovered from COVID-19.

This CDR3 is CASSTGPTNSPLHF. CDR3 nucleotides: TGCGCCAGCAGCACCGGGCCGACAAATTCACCCCTCCACTTT. The chain carries TRBV5-1 and TRBJ1-6; no clear D gene. The germline gives CDR1 SGHRS, CDR2 YFSETQ. The CDR3 has 14 amino acids. V lost 4 bases, J lost 7 bases, and 12 bases lay in between.

The rearrangement uses TRBV7-9 and TRBJ2-1; D might be TRBD2 (5 bases). CDR1 is SEHNR, CDR2 FQNEAQ, per germline (reference sequence). This CDR3 is built from 12 residues. V dropped 1 base and J dropped 7 bases, with 5 bases sitting between them. The CDR3 sequence is CASSLVANEQFF. CDR3 bases: TGTGCCAGCAGCTTAGTAGCGAATGAGCAGTTCTTC.

The chain couples TRBV5-1 to TRBJ2-5; TRBD1 or TRBD2 may be the D gene (5 bases each). The V end lost 4 bases, the J end lost 5 bases, and 12 bases lay between the germline ends. This CDR3 is built from 13 residues. CDR1 is SGHRS, CDR2 YFSETQ, per germline. CDR3 residues: CASSLGTGETQYF. CDR3 sequence (DNA): TGCGCCAGCAGCCTCGGGACGGGGGAGACCCAGTACTTC.

The chain combines TRBV11-1 with TRBJ2-4, with 11 bases that match TRBD2. The last part of the DNA fits TRBJ2-7 better; the J call may be wrong. Per germline, CDR1 SGHAT and CDR2 FQDESV (reference sequence). The CDR3 is 15 amino acids. The CDR3 DNA is TGTGCCAGCAGCTTAGTAGCGGGAGGGCGGTTCGAGCAGTACTTC. Translated, it gives CASSLVAGGRFEQYF.

This chain uses TRBV3-1 (or the pseudogene TRBV3-2) with TRBJ2-1, with TRBD2 matching 10 bases. The CDR3 covers 13 residues. Germline lookup yields CDR1 LGHDT and CDR2 YNNKEL (reference sequence). Losses at the gene ends were 3 bases for V and 9 bases for J; bases not matched to a gene: 2. For the CDR3, the DNA is TGTGCCAGCAGCCATCCTAGCGGGAGTGAGCAGTTCTTC. Protein: CASSHPSGSEQFF.

This clone has only a few counts. Other DNA sequences of this sample code for an identical CDR3. The V and J genes are TRBV12-5 and TRBJ1-1, with D unresolved. Germline V gene lookup returns CDR1 LGHNT and CDR2 FRNRAP. The CDR3 is 11 amino acids. V was pared by 5 bases and J by 1 base, with 2 bases between. The CDR3 reads CASGKNTEAFF. CDR3 nucleotide sequence: TGTGCTAGTGGTAAGAACACTGAAGCTTTCTTT.